Listed here is a single T cell receptor (beta chain). MiXCR, run by TCRdb on the PCR reads, gives a single entry per CDR3 protein. In the table there are some 18,000 distinct CDR3 sequences, 50% of which are singletons. The sample comes from a study of CD4 and CD8 cells across lung adenocarcinoma regions. Donors had localized lung adenocarcinoma, a non-small cell lung cancer. CDR1 is MNHNS, CDR2 SASEGT, per germline. The CDR3 has 14 residues. V was pared by 7 bases and J by 8 bases, with 20 bases between. The sequence derives from a male donor with lung adenocarcinoma. The CD4 and CD8 labels of this study may be unreliable. The source material was CD8+ T cells from the margin of a lung tumor. The chain employs TRBV6-1 and TRBJ2-5; possibly TRBD1 or TRBD2 for D (5 bases each). CDR3 sequence: CASNTGGERDTQYF. The CDR3 DNA reads TGTGCCAGCAACACTGGGGGTGAGAGAGACACCCAGTACTTC.